Presented here are 15 T cell receptor beta chains from one specimen sequenced in a study of Ad26.COV2.S vaccination and SARS-CoV-2 variants. Regarding treatment: around 19 received Ad26.COV2.S at low or high dose, single or two shots; about 5 received placebo; per-sample allocation not given. Vaccine and placebo recipients were sampled on day 63 after the first injection. Clones were read by immunoSEQ multiplex PCR, and TCRdb kept only the in-frame ones, dropping some. Of about 370,000 clones in the sample, roughly 90% were seen once. Sequencing was performed on peripheral blood, taken in a trial of Ad26.COV2.S vaccine versus placebo. These receptors all stem from a person aged 18-65 years who received the Ad26.COV2.S COVID-19 vaccine or a placebo.

The chain employs TRBV21-1 and TRBJ2-1; the D call TRBD2 from the table was never checked on the DNA. TRBV21-1 is marked as a pseudogene. The CDR3 extends over 15 amino acids. This CDR3 reads CASSKVGLVDNEQFF. Written as DNA, the CDR3 is TGTGCCAGCAGCAAAGTAGGTCTAGTTGACAATGAGCAGTTCTTC.

The gene calls are TRBV27 and TRBJ2-1, with TRBD2 matching over 9 bases. Germline V lookup: CDR1 MNHEY, CDR2 SMNVEV (reference sequence). Trimming at V came to 3 bases and at J to 6 bases, leaving 6 bases not matched to a gene. The CDR3 length is 15 residues. Here the CDR3 reads CASSFASSGANEQFF. Written as DNA, the CDR3 is TGTGCCAGCAGTTTTGCGTCTAGCGGGGCCAATGAGCAGTTCTTC.

The chain carries TRBV29-1 and TRBJ2-3; tentatively, D is TRBD1 (5 bases). V was pared by 0 bases and J by 2 bases, with 12 bases between. The CDR3 runs 15 residues. Germline CDR1 SQVTM, CDR2 ANQGSEA. CDR3 protein: CSVEDWGSYTDTQYF. CDR3 DNA: TGCAGCGTTGAAGATTGGGGCTCCTACACAGATACGCAGTATTTT.

The rearrangement uses TRBV14 and TRBJ1-2; D call uncertain. The V gene lost 0 bases and the J gene lost 8 bases, with 13 bases spanning the gap. The CDR3 runs to 14 residues. In germline, CDR1 is SGHDN, CDR2 FVKESK. CDR3 nucleotides: TGTGCCAGCAGCCAAGATGGGAGGACCCGGGGCTACACCTTC. Amino acid sequence: CASSQDGRTRGYTF.

J is TRBJ1-5 and V is TRBV18; 7 nucleotides agree with TRBD1. Germline values: CDR1 KGHSH, CDR2 LQKENI. CDR3 length equals 16 residues. The trim removed 6 bases at V and 4 bases at J, leaving 12 bases unmatched. The CDR3 reads CASSKVRDSLNQPQHF. DNA of the CDR3: TGTGCCAGCTCCAAGGTCCGGGACAGCCTTAATCAGCCCCAGCATTTT.

The V gene is TRBV28, the J gene TRBJ1-6; D may be TRBD1 (5 bases). Germline V gives CDR1 MDHEN, CDR2 SYDVKM. This CDR3 has 13 residues. Trimming cost V 10 bases and J 9 bases, with 16 bases left between them. The CDR3 DNA reads as TGTGCCATCCCGGGCAGGGACGGTTCACCCCTCCACTTT. It encodes CAIPGRDGSPLHF.

V is TRBV18 and J is TRBJ2-2; D uncertain. The germline V and J ends were trimmed by 6 bases and 2 bases, with 13 bases remaining between them. Per germline, CDR1 KGHSH and CDR2 LQKENI. The CDR3 is 15 amino acids. The CDR3 protein is CASSVQIENTGELFF. CDR3 nucleotide sequence: TGTGCCAGCTCCGTACAAATTGAAAACACCGGGGAGCTGTTTTTT. Based on the CDR3 plus reference TRBV18 and TRBJ2-2, the full variable domain is NAGVMQNPRHLVRRRGQEARLRCSPMKGHSHVYWYRQLPEEGLKFMVYLQKENIIDESGMPKERFSAEFPKEGPSILRIQQVVRGDSAAYFCASSVQIENTGELFFGEGSRLTVL.

This clone has only one observation. The chain carries TRBV11-3 and TRBJ2-1, with D possibly TRBD2 on 6 matching bases. The V gene lost 0 bases and the J gene lost 7 bases, with 16 bases spanning the gap. CDR1 is SGHNT and CDR2 is YENEEA in the germline V gene. The CDR3 spans 16 residues. The CDR3 DNA follows: TGTGCCAGCAGCTTAGAGGACGGGAGATCGGGGAATGAGCAGTTCTTC. Its protein is CASSLEDGRSGNEQFF.

This chain connects TRBV4-1 to TRBJ1-5; D is possibly TRBD1 (6 bases). This CDR3 comprises 16 residues. In germline, CDR1 is MGHRA, CDR2 YSYEKL. V lost 0 bases and J lost 4, with 13 bases in between. In DNA form, the CDR3 reads TGCGCCAGCAGCCAAGAGAGGTCTCAGGGGAATCAGCCCCAGCATTTT. Its protein is CASSQERSQGNQPQHF.

The gene calls are TRBV4-2 and TRBJ2-7, with 7 bases fitting TRBD1. Trimming removed 3 bases from V and 5 bases from J; junction bases left unmatched: 7. Germline assignment: CDR1 LGHNA and CDR2 YNFKEQ. The length of the CDR3 is 14 residues. CDR3 in DNA: TGTGCCAGCAGCCAGAGACAGGGAGCCCACGAGCAGTACTTC. Translation: CASSQRQGAHEQYF.

This clone showed up just a few times. This chain connects TRBV7-9 to TRBJ1-6, with a tentative D call TRBD1 (5 bases). This CDR3 comprises 14 residues. Trimming removed 1 base at V and 5 bases at J, with 6 bases between. CDR1 and CDR2 (germline): SEHNR, FQNEAQ (reference sequence). The CDR3 loop reads CASSLGGHNSPLHF. DNA for the CDR3: TGTGCCAGCAGCTTAGGGGGACATAATTCACCCCTCCACTTT.

Remarks on this clone: Other DNA sequences in this specimen translate into the identical CDR3. CDR3 region: CASSKGQNYGYTF. Written as DNA, the CDR3 is TGCGCCAGCAGCAAAGGACAAAACTATGGCTACACCTTC. The gene calls are TRBV5-1 and TRBJ1-2, with D tentatively TRBD1 (5 bases). Trimming removed 4 bases at V and 2 bases at J, with 9 bases between. The CDR3 is made up of 13 amino acids. Germline-derived CDR1 and CDR2 are SGHRS and YFSETQ.

J is TRBJ2-2 and V is TRBV27, with unresolved D. Deletions cut 6 bases from V and 0 bases from J, with 14 bases between. In germline, CDR1 is MNHEY, CDR2 SMNVEV (reference sequence). This CDR3 contains 16 residues. For the CDR3, the DNA is TGTGCCAGCAGCCTAGTAGGTAATCCGAACACCGGGGAGCTGTTTTTT. As protein: CASSLVGNPNTGELFF.

This clone was seen a single time. J is TRBJ1-3 and V is TRBV30, with a weak D call TRBD1 (6 bases). V lost 2 bases and J 0 bases, leaving 8 bases between the germline ends. The CDR3 runs to 14 residues. Germline assignment: CDR1 GTSNPN and CDR2 SVGIG (reference sequence). CDR3 protein: CAWSRGGSGNTIYF. DNA for the CDR3: TGTGCCTGGAGTAGAGGGGGCTCTGGAAACACCATATATTTT.

The chain carries TRBV2 and TRBJ2-7; tentatively, D is TRBD1 (7 bases). V was pared by 4 bases and J by 2 bases, with 12 bases between. Germline CDR1 reads SNHLY; CDR2 reads FYNNEI. This CDR3 region has 14 residues. This CDR3 reads CASSGGRGAYEQYF. The CDR3 DNA sequence: TGTGCCAGCAGTGGTGGCAGGGGGGCCTACGAGCAGTACTTC.